The next 23 T cell receptor beta chains were all read from a single sample in a study of T cell changes during pregnancy in multiple sclerosis. Generated by immunoSEQ multiplex PCR, the TCRdb table keeps only in-frame clones and is missing some. The repertoire includes 40,000 to 60,000 clones, about 90% of them detected once, and over 1.2% sits in the top ten. Sequences were derived from peripheral blood, sampled in the first trimester of pregnancy. The receptors were gathered from a female donor in good health, enrolled as a control in a pregnancy study.

The chain combines TRBV28 with TRBJ2-3; 9 bases are a match to TRBD2. After removal of 5 bases from V and 5 bases from J, the junction contained 17 bases not matched to a gene. The germline V gene encodes CDR1 MDHEN and CDR2 SYDVKM. There are 18 residues in the CDR3. CDR3 DNA sequence: TGTGCCAGCAGTACCAAGCCCGGGGCGGGGGGGCCCAGAGATACGCAGTATTTT. It yields the protein CASSTKPGAGGPRDTQYF.

The rearrangement uses TRBV15 and TRBJ1-4, with D possibly TRBD1 on 6 matching bases. This CDR3 comprises 18 residues. V was trimmed by 2 bases and J by 5 bases, leaving 21 bases between them. Germline V gives CDR1 LNHNV, CDR2 YYDKDF (reference sequence). The CDR3 sequence: CATSRKTPLGHRNEKLFF. In DNA, the CDR3 is TGTGCCACCAGCAGAAAAACTCCACTGGGACACCGGAATGAAAAACTGTTTTTT.

J is TRBJ2-6 and V is TRBV4-2, with 11 bases fitting TRBD2. J lost 0 bases, V lost 3 bases, and 7 bases had no gene match. This CDR3 has 19 amino acids. Germline assignment: CDR1 LGHNA and CDR2 YNFKEQ. The CDR3 DNA is TGTGCCAGCAGCCAGGGCTTAGCGGGGGGGTTCTCTGGGGCCAACGTCCTGACTTTC. This gives the protein CASSQGLAGGFSGANVLTF.

The chain has TRBV28 and TRBJ1-2, with 10 bases aligning to TRBD1. This CDR3 comprises 18 residues. CDR1 and CDR2 from the germline V gene are MDHEN and SYDVKM. The J segment lost 4 bases and the V segment lost 3 bases, leaving 14 bases of the junction unmatched. The CDR3 DNA reads TGTGCCAGCAGTTTTTGGGGGACAGGGGAATGGGTAATCTATGGCTACACCTTC. This codes for CASSFWGTGEWVIYGYTF.

The DNA of the CDR3 is TGTGCCAGCAGTCCTGCCTACTGGTATGGCTACACCTTC. Amino acid sequence: CASSPAYWYGYTF. The gene calls are TRBV27 and TRBJ1-2, with D uncertain. Germline V CDR1 and CDR2: MNHEY, SMNVEV (reference sequence). The V gene lost 5 bases and the J gene lost 5 bases, with 12 bases spanning the gap. The CDR3 sequence is 13 residues long.

The chain carries TRBV7-9 and TRBJ2-6; 9 nucleotides match TRBD1. J was trimmed by 0 bases and V by 2 bases; bases with no gene match: 5. Germline lookup yields CDR1 SEHNR and CDR2 FQNEAQ (reference sequence). The CDR3 spans 18 residues. This CDR3 reads CASSLLRTGVSGANVLTF. The DNA for the CDR3 is TGTGCCAGCAGCTTACTCAGGACAGGGGTCTCTGGGGCCAACGTCCTGACTTTC.

This chain connects TRBV5-6 to TRBJ2-3, with 9 bases that match TRBD2. Germline CDR1 SGHDT, CDR2 YYEEEE. CDR3 size: 15 residues. The V and J ends lost 5 bases and 0 bases, in that order; junction bases with no gene match: 4. The CDR3: CASRSGRMSTDTQYF. CDR3 DNA sequence: TGTGCCAGCAGGAGCGGGAGGATGAGCACAGATACGCAGTATTTT.

The chain links TRBV7-2 to TRBJ2-1; 10 nucleotides align to TRBD2. Germline V CDR1 and CDR2: SGHTA, FQGNSA. The V gene end was trimmed by 5 bases and the J gene end by 8 bases; junction bases not matched to a gene: 12. This CDR3 is built from 16 residues. CDR3 DNA sequence: TGTGCCAGCAGCCCCTTGCCAGCGGGGGGGCCATATGAGCAGTTCTTC. It yields the protein CASSPLPAGGPYEQFF.

The gene calls are TRBV15 and TRBJ2-2, with D tentatively TRBD2 (6 bases). The CDR3 is made up of 15 amino acids. Trimming stripped 2 bases from V and 6 bases from J, with 13 bases between. CDR1 and CDR2 from the germline V gene are LNHNV and YYDKDF (reference sequence). The CDR3 spells CATSRKRGFSGELFF. CDR3 in DNA: TGTGCCACCAGCAGAAAACGGGGGTTTTCCGGGGAGCTGTTTTTT.

This chain uses TRBV18 with TRBJ2-3; possibly TRBD2 for D (5 bases). Germline V gene data show CDR1 as KGHSH and CDR2 as LQKENI. Trimming left V 0 bases short and J 0 bases short, with 10 bases between. CDR3 length: 16 residues. The DNA of the CDR3 is TGTGCCAGCTCACCACCGTGGACTCGTAGCACAGATACGCAGTATTTT. It yields the protein CASSPPWTRSTDTQYF.

The chain uses TRBV4-3 and TRBJ2-3; 10 positions match TRBD2. The CDR3 sequence is 16 residues long. Germline V gene data show CDR1 as LGHNA and CDR2 as YSLEER. J was trimmed by 3 bases and V by 3 bases; bases with no gene match: 6. The CDR3 DNA follows: TGCGCCAGCAGCCACTCGCTAGCGGGAGAAACAGATACGCAGTATTTT. Its protein product is CASSHSLAGETDTQYF.

The CDR3 region is CASSQGADAGGLADTQYF. The DNA of the CDR3 is TGCGCCAGCAGCCAGGGTGCGGACGCGGGAGGTCTTGCAGATACGCAGTATTTT. V usage is TRBV4-3 and J usage is TRBJ2-3, with TRBD2 matching 8 bases. The J segment lost 4 bases and the V segment lost 3 bases, leaving 15 bases of the junction unmatched. The CDR3 length is 18 residues. Germline V gene lookup returns CDR1 LGHNA and CDR2 YSLEER.

This chain joins TRBV7-2 and TRBJ2-1, with D possibly matching TRBD2 (6 bases). In germline, CDR1 is SGHTA, CDR2 FQGNSA. Deletions cut 3 bases from V and 2 bases from J, with 8 bases between. This CDR3 region has 14 residues. CDR3 nucleotides: TGTGCCAGCAGCTTCCCGGGGGCCTACAATGAGCAGTTCTTC. Amino acid sequence: CASSFPGAYNEQFF. The variable domain in full, with the rest retrieved from reference TRBV7-2 and TRBJ2-1, is GAGVSQSPSNKVTEKGKDVELRCDPISGHTALYWYRQSLGQGLEFLIYFQGNSAPDKSGLPSDRFSAERTGGSVSTLTIQRTQQEDSAVYLCASSFPGAYNEQFFGPGTRLTVL.

This clone occurred once. The chain couples TRBV28 to TRBJ1-2, with TRBD1 matching 9 bases. The CDR3 covers 13 residues. Trimming cost V 5 bases and J 3 bases; bases outside gene matches: 1. Germline CDR1 MDHEN, CDR2 SYDVKM. CDR3 bases: TGTGCCAGCAGTGGACAGGGGCACTATGGCTACACCTTC. Protein sequence: CASSGQGHYGYTF.

The chain recombines TRBV7-8 with TRBJ1-2; D possibly corresponds to TRBD1 (5 bases). The germline CDR1 and CDR2 sequences are SGHVS and FQNEAQ. V gave up 4 bases and J gave up 2 bases, with 11 bases separating them. CDR3 length: 14 residues. DNA for the CDR3: TGTGCCAGCAGCTACTTATGGGGCAACTATGGCTACACCTTC. Translating gives CASSYLWGNYGYTF.

The chain carries TRBV5-6 and TRBJ2-7; TRBD1 matches at 8 bases. The CDR3 extends over 15 amino acids. In germline, CDR1 is SGHDT, CDR2 YYEEEE. The junction had 7 bases not matched to a gene; V was cut back by 4 bases and J by 1 base. Here the CDR3 reads CASSRQGALSYEQYF. DNA of the CDR3: TGTGCCAGCAGCCGTCAGGGGGCTTTATCCTACGAGCAGTACTTC.

The V gene is TRBV27, the J gene TRBJ2-7; 9 bases line up with TRBD2. The junction had 13 bases not matched to a gene; V was cut back by 4 bases and J by 6 bases. The CDR3 runs 16 residues. Germline V CDR1 and CDR2: MNHEY, SMNVEV (reference sequence). The DNA of the CDR3 is TGTGCCAGCAGTTCATTCATAGCGGGAGCGGTCGGCGAGCAGTACTTC. Translating gives CASSSFIAGAVGEQYF.

This clone appeared a single time. The chain combines TRBV19 with TRBJ2-1; 10 nucleotides align to TRBD2. Trimming cost V 7 bases and J 0 bases; bases outside gene matches: 6. CDR3 length: 16 amino acids. CDR1 LNHDA and CDR2 SQIVND come from the germline V gene (reference sequence). CDR3 amino acids: CASTAGLADSYNEQFF. CDR3 in DNA: TGTGCCAGTACTGCAGGACTAGCGGACTCCTACAATGAGCAGTTCTTC.

V usage is TRBV30 and J usage is TRBJ2-1; TRBD2 matches 7 bases. The CDR3 loop spans 15 amino acids. Trimming cost V 2 bases and J 2 bases; bases outside gene matches: 6. Per germline, CDR1 GTSNPN and CDR2 SVGIG (reference sequence). The CDR3 DNA is TGTGCCTGGAGTCCAGGACTAGAAACCTACAATGAGCAGTTCTTC. Translating gives CAWSPGLETYNEQFF.

The V call is TRBV7-2, the J call TRBJ1-2; the D is unclear. The germline gives CDR1 SGHTA, CDR2 FQGNSA. The germline V and J ends were trimmed by 1 base and 0 bases, with 3 bases remaining between them. The CDR3 length is 13 residues. The CDR3 sequence: CASSLGANYGYTF. The DNA for the CDR3 is TGTGCCAGCAGCTTAGGAGCTAACTATGGCTACACCTTC.

The genes are TRBV5-6 and TRBJ1-1, with D tentatively TRBD1 (6 bases). Trimming pared 5 bases from V and 2 bases from J, leaving 13 bases between. The germline V gene encodes CDR1 SGHDT and CDR2 YYEEEE. CDR3 length: 14 residues. The CDR3 sequence is CASRLTGGNTEAFF. Written as DNA, the CDR3 is TGTGCCAGCAGGCTGACAGGCGGTAACACTGAAGCTTTCTTT. The full variable domain, in which reference TRBV5-6 and TRBJ1-1 provide the parts outside the CDR3, is DAGVTQSPTHLIKTRGQQVTLRCSPKSGHDTVSWYQQALGQGPQFIFQYYEEEERQRGNFPDRFSGHQFPNYSSELNVNALLLGDSALYLCASRLTGGNTEAFFGQGTRLTVV.

The V call is TRBV28, the J call TRBJ2-7, with 8 bases that match TRBD1. Germline-derived CDR1 and CDR2 are MDHEN and SYDVKM. The junction had 15 bases not matched to a gene; V was cut back by 6 bases and J by 5 bases. The CDR3 runs 16 residues. The CDR3 sequence: CASRGGQALAGNEQYF. DNA for the CDR3: TGTGCCAGCAGGGGGGGACAGGCCTTGGCGGGGAACGAGCAGTACTTC. The entire variable domain, with the rest obtained from reference TRBV28 and TRBJ2-7, is as follows: DVKVTQSSRYLVKRTGEKVFLECVQDMDHENMFWYRQDPGLGLRLIYFSYDVKMKEKGDIPEGYSVSREKKERFSLILESASTNQTSMYLCASRGGQALAGNEQYFGPGTRLTVT.

The V call is TRBV13, the J call TRBJ1-2, with D possibly TRBD1 on 6 matching bases. The CDR3 contains 16 residues. Per germline, CDR1 PRHDT and CDR2 FYEKMQ (reference sequence). The V and J ends lost 0 bases and 1 base respectively, with 12 bases between them. The CDR3 is CASSLGRVRGNYGYTF. Here the CDR3 DNA reads TGTGCCAGCAGCTTAGGCCGCGTCAGGGGTAACTATGGCTACACCTTC.